Below, one T cell receptor beta chain is given with its context. Assay: immunoSEQ multiplex PCR; the TCRdb copy retains only in-frame clones and omits some. The data hold 85,000 to 95,000 clones, with approximately 88% observed a single time. Time point specified: pretreatment peripheral blood. The data were obtained in a study of PD-L1 blockade in urothelial cancer. Germline V gene sequence: CDR1 LNHDA, CDR2 SQIVND (reference sequence). V was clipped by 7 bases and J by 0 bases, with 15 bases between them. The CDR3 runs to 15 residues. This clonotype was sampled from a woman of 80 years or more with urothelial cancer. The sequenced sample was PBMCs, obtained around atezolizumab (anti-PD-L1) treatment. The chain recombines TRBV19 with TRBJ1-1; tentative D call: TRBD1 (6 bases). CDR3 nucleotide sequence: TGTGCCAGTAAAAGGCGGGGGCGGATGAACACTGAAGCTTTCTTT. It translates to CASKRRGRMNTEAFF.